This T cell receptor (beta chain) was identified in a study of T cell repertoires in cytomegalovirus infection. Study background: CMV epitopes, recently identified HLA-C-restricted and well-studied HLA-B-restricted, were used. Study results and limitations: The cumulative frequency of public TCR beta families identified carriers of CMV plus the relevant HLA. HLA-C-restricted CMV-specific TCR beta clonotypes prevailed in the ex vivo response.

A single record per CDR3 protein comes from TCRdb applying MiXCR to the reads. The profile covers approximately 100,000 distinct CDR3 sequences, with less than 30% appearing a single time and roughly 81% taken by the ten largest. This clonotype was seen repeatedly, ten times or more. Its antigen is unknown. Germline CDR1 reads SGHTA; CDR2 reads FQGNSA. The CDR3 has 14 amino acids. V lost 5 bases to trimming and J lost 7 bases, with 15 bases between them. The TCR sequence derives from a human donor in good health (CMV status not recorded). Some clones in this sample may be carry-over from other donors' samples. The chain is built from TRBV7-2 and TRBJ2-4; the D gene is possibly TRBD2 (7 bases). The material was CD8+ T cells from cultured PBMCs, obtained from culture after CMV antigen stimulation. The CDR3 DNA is TGTGCCAGCAGCCTGGGGGGGGCAGGGAACATTCAGTACTTC. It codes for CASSLGGAGNIQYF.